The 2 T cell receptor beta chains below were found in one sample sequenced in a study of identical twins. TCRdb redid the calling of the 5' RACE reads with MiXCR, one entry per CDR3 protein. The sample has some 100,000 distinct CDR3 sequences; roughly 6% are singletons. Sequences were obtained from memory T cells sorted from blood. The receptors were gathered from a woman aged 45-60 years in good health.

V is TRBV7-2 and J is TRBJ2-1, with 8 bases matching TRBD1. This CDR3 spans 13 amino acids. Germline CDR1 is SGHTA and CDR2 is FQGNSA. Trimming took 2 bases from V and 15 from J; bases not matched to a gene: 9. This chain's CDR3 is CASSLSHGTGGFF. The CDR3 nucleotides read TGTGCCAGCAGCTTATCTCACGGGACAGGAGGGTTCTTC.

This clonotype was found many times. The CDR3 protein is CASSQDVDLQETQYF. The CDR3 region has the DNA TGCGCCAGCAGCCAAGATGTAGATTTACAAGAGACCCAGTACTTC. The chain recombines TRBV4-1 with TRBJ2-5; the D is unclear. This CDR3 has 15 residues. V gave up 0 bases and J gave up 2 bases, with 10 bases separating them. Germline CDR1 reads MGHRA; CDR2 reads YSYEKL.